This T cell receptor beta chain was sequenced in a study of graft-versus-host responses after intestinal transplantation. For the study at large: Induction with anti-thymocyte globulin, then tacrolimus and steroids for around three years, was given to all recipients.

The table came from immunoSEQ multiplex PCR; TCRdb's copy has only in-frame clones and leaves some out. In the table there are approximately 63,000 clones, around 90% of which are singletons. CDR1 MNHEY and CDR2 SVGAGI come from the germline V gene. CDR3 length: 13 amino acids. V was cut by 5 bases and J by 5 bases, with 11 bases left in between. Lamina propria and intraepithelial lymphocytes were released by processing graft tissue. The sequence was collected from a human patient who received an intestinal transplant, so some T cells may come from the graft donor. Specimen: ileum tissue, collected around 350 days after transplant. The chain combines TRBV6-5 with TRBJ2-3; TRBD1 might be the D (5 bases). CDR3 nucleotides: TGTGCCAGCAGTACCCCTAGGGGAGATACGCAGTATTTT. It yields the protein CASSTPRGDTQYF.